The text below deals with one TCR beta chain. The source of the sample is a study of shared clonotypes between healthy human individuals. Germline V gives CDR1 MNHEY, CDR2 SMNVEV (reference sequence). CDR3 length equals 15 residues. With V trimmed by 7 bases and J by 0 bases, 6 bases remained unmatched. Data came from immunoSEQ multiplex PCR; TCRdb stores just in-frame clones and leaves some out. The sample records approximately 1,500,000 clones, around 97% being singletons. V usage is TRBV27 and J usage is TRBJ2-7, with TRBD2 identical over 10 bases. This receptor was identified in a man aged 30 to 39 in good health. The sequenced sample consisted of naive CD4+ T cells sorted from blood. Subset denoted: CD45RA+ positively selected. The CDR3 DNA is TGTGCCAGCAAGAATCTAGCGGGAGTCTCCTACGAGCAGTACTTC. Translating gives CASKNLAGVSYEQYF.